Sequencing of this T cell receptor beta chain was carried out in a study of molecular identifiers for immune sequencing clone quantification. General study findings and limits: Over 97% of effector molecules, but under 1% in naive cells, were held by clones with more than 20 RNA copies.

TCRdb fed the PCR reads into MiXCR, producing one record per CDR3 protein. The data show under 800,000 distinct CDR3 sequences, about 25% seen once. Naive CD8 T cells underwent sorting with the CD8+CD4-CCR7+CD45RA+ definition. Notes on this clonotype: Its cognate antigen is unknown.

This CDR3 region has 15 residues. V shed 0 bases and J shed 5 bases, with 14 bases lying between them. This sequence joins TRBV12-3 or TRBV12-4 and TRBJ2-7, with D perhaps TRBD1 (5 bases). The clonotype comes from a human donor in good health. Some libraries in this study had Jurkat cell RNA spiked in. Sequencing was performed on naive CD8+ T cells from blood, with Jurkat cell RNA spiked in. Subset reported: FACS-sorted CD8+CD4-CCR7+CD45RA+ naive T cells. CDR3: CASSLADMGLHEQYF. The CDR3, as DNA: TGTGCCAGCAGTTTAGCGGACATGGGATTGCACGAGCAGTACTTC.